A selection of T cell receptor beta chains follows, all from one sample in a study of metastatic and nonmetastatic thyroid tumors. Via MiXCR, TCRdb re-called the PCR reads. The sample has tens of thousands of clones; around 25% are singletons. Sequencing was carried out using blood. The source of these receptors is a female donor with papillary thyroid cancer or a benign thyroid nodule (not recorded which). Some clones in this sample may be carry-over from other donors' samples. Both conserved end residues are part of each CDR3. Fields, in order: V gene, clone size, D gene, J gene, CDR3 protein, CDR3 DNA. D genes are given only for firm matches. Some rows mark clone size as missing; the rest say once, few, many or name a class of expanded clone.

TRBV7-8	.	.	TRBJ1-5	CASSLGVRLKRYQPQHF	TGTGCCAGCAGCTTAGGAGTCCGTTTGAAGCGTTATCAGCCCCAGCATTTT
TRBV20-1	many	.	TRBJ2-1	CSAQTGGSYNEQFF	TGCAGTGCCCAAACTGGGGGCTCCTACAATGAGCAGTTCTTC
TRBV6-4	.	.	TRBJ2-1	CASSEGTEGNEQFF	TGTGCCAGCAGTGAGGGGACCGAGGGCAATGAGCAGTTCTTC
TRBV5-4	many	TRBD1	TRBJ1-3	CASSWTGNPGNTIYF	TGTGCCAGCAGCTGGACAGGGAACCCTGGAAACACCATATATTTT
TRBV6-5	.	.	TRBJ2-7	CSKEGQQYF	TGTTCCAAAGAAGGTCAGCAGTACTTC
TRBV12-3/TRBV12-4	few	.	TRBJ1-2	CASSFTPYGYTF	TGTGCCAGCAGTTTTACACCGTATGGCTACACCTTC
TRBV19	many	.	TRBJ2-1	CASSRDGSYNEQFF	TGTGCCAGTAGTAGGGATGGTAGCTACAATGAGCAGTTCTTC
TRBV28	many	.	TRBJ1-1	CASIALGLGNTEAFF	TGTGCCTCAATTGCGTTGGGATTGGGGAACACTGAAGCTTTCTTT
TRBV6-4	many	.	TRBJ2-1	CASSDSSGSGGTYNEQFF	TGTGCCAGCAGTGACTCTTCAGGCTCTGGAGGCACATACAATGAGCAGTTCTTC
TRBV7-2	many	.	TRBJ1-1	CASSLVVGGGAFF	TGTGCCAGCAGCTTAGTAGTTGGGGGCGGCGCTTTCTTT
TRBV11-3	many	TRBD1	TRBJ1-6	CASSSGQDSPLHF	TGTGCCAGCAGCTCGGGACAGGATTCACCCCTCCACTTT
TRBV5-1	many	.	TRBJ1-2	CASSPTGGGGSYGYTF	TGCGCCAGCAGCCCCACGGGGGGAGGAGGGAGCTATGGCTACACCTTC
TRBV11-2	many	TRBD2	TRBJ2-3	CASSFSSGYTDTQYF	TGTGCCAGCAGCTTTTCTAGCGGGTACACAGATACGCAGTATTTT
TRBV6-1	few	.	TRBJ2-7	CASSVTAREQYF	TGTGCCAGCAGTGTAACAGCTCGCGAGCAGTACTTC
TRBV5-6	many	.	TRBJ1-2	CASSVDTPAFHGYTF	TGTGCCAGCAGCGTTGACACCCCGGCGTTCCATGGCTACACCTTC
TRBV25-1	many	.	TRBJ2-1	CASSRGASGYNEQFF	TGTGCCAGCAGCCGGGGGGCTAGCGGCTACAATGAGCAGTTCTTC
TRBV5-4	many	.	TRBJ1-2	CASSFPLESPTF	TGTGCCAGCAGCTTTCCATTGGAGAGCCCCACCTTC
TRBV6-5	.	TRBD1	TRBJ2-4	CGSSLTGELKNIQYF	TGTGGCAGCAGTTTAACAGGGGAGTTGAAAAACATTCAGTACTTC
TRBV5-1	medium-sized	.	TRBJ1-2	CASSSDPGTAGGYTF	TGCGCCAGCAGCTCTGACCCGGGGACGGCGGGTGGCTACACCTTC
TRBV5-6	many	.	TRBJ2-5	CASSLRTGQETQYF	TGTGCCAGCAGCTTAAGGACGGGACAAGAGACCCAGTACTTC
TRBV7-6	many	.	TRBJ2-7	CASSSGSGYEQYF	TGTGCCAGCAGCTCTGGAAGTGGCTACGAGCAGTACTTC
TRBV6-1	many	.	TRBJ1-2	CASSFNGYTF	TGTGCCAGCAGTTTTAATGGCTACACCTTC
TRBV20-1	.	TRBD1	TRBJ1-5	CSARGGQGFSYSNQPQHF	TGCAGTGCTAGAGGCGGACAGGGGTTTTCCTATAGCAATCAGCCCCAGCATTTT
TRBV5-1	once	.	TRBJ1-2	CASSLEGQSYGYTF	TGCGCCAGCAGCTTGGAAGGACAGTCCTATGGCTACACCTTC
TRBV11-2	.	.	TRBJ1-1	CASSLDMAEAFF	TGTGCCAGCAGCTTAGATATGGCTGAAGCTTTCTTT
TRBV12-3/TRBV12-4	.	TRBD1	TRBJ2-7	CASTRQGADYDQYF	TGTGCAAGCACCCGACAGGGAGCCGACTACGATCAGTACTTC
TRBV18	many	.	TRBJ2-7	CASVASSYEQYF	TGTGCCAGCGTGGCCAGCTCCTACGAGCAGTACTTC
TRBV9	many	.	TRBJ1-2	CASSGGRDTGYGYTF	TGTGCCAGCAGCGGCGGCCGGGACACTGGCTATGGCTACACCTTC
TRBV18	.	.	TRBJ1-2	CSSSRAQFGANYVFTF	TGTTCCAGCTCACGGGCACAGTTCGGAGCTAACTATGTCTTCACCTTC
TRBV9	many	.	TRBJ1-1	CASSVTGGNTEAFF	TGTGCCAGCAGCGTCACCGGGGGGAACACTGAAGCTTTCTTT
TRBV28	many	TRBD1	TRBJ1-2	CASSLGTGPIYGYTF	TGTGCCAGCAGTTTAGGGACAGGTCCGATCTATGGCTACACCTTC
TRBV7-2	many	.	TRBJ2-7	CASSPSAGQNYEQYF	TGTGCCAGCAGCCCTAGTGCGGGACAGAACTACGAGCAGTACTTC
TRBV28	many	.	TRBJ1-5	CASSLSGREDQPQHF	TGTGCCAGCAGTTTATCGGGCAGGGAGGATCAGCCCCAGCATTTT
TRBV5-1	once	TRBD2	TRBJ2-7	CASSLVSSGMGEQYF	TGCGCCAGCAGCTTGGTGTCTAGCGGGATGGGGGAGCAGTACTTC
TRBV6-5	many	TRBD1	TRBJ2-2	CASSYGQGSTGELFF	TGTGCCAGCAGTTACGGACAGGGCAGCACCGGGGAGCTGTTTTTT
TRBV18	many	.	TRBJ2-6	CASSPGFGANVLTF	TGTGCCAGCTCACCAGGGTTCGGGGCCAACGTCCTGACTTTC
TRBV14	many	.	TRBJ2-7	CASSQVWGYEQYF	TGTGCCAGCAGCCAAGTCTGGGGCTACGAGCAGTACTTC
TRBV6-1	few	.	TRBJ2-1	CASMTPSSYNEQFF	TGTGCCAGCATGACCCCTAGCTCCTACAATGAGCAGTTCTTC
TRBV20-1	many	TRBD2	TRBJ2-7	CSALARGSSGRFREQYF	TGCAGTGCTCTAGCAAGGGGGTCTAGCGGGAGGTTCCGGGAGCAGTACTTC
TRBV28	many	.	TRBJ2-2	CASAGSGYKTGELFF	TGTGCCAGCGCAGGTAGCGGATACAAGACCGGGGAGCTGTTTTTT
TRBV11-2	.	TRBD2	TRBJ2-3	CASSFRAGGRGADTQYF	TGTGCCAGCAGCTTTAGAGCGGGAGGCCGAGGCGCAGATACGCAGTATTTT
TRBV11-2	.	TRBD2	TRBJ2-1	CASISRLAGSNQQFF	TGTGCCAGCATCTCCCGCCTAGCGGGAAGTAATCAGCAGTTCTTC
TRBV28	many	.	TRBJ1-1	CASSSTPGDTEAFF	TGTGCCAGCAGTTCCACCCCGGGGGACACTGAAGCTTTCTTT
TRBV2	many	.	TRBJ2-2	CASSEVWDSYTGELFF	TGTGCCAGCAGTGAAGTGTGGGACTCCTACACCGGGGAGCTGTTTTTT
TRBV28	many	.	TRBJ2-4	CASSWEQGESAKNIQYF	TGTGCCAGCAGTTGGGAACAGGGTGAATCAGCCAAAAACATTCAGTACTTC
TRBV7-9	.	.	TRBJ2-7	CASRPIAESSYEQYF	TGTGCCAGCAGGCCAATAGCGGAGAGCTCCTACGAGCAGTACTTC
TRBV20-1	many	.	TRBJ2-2	CSARRGGTGELFF	TGCAGTGCTAGACGGGGAGGCACCGGGGAGCTGTTTTTT